These T cell receptor beta chains were read from a single sample in a study of chemoradiotherapy in HPV16-positive cancers. The data were produced by immunoSEQ multiplex PCR, yet TCRdb's version contains in-frame clones alone and is incomplete. The sample holds tens of thousands of clones; around 77% are singletons and the top ten take 3% to 4%. The sample in question was blood, obtained from a patient who underwent chemoradiotherapy. These receptors originate from a human donor with HPV-associated anogenital cancer. Each CDR3 is given with its conserved first and last residue. The D gene is left open where the match is weak. Rows give clone size only sometimes, using once, few, many, or a class for an expanded clone.

CDR3aa,CDR3nt,v_gene,d_gene,abundance,j_gene
CASSQVPGTEAFF,TGCGCCAGCAGCCAGGTTCCGGGCACTGAAGCTTTCTTT,TRBV4-1,NA,NA,TRBJ1-1
CASSEHRGGTEAFF,TGCGCCAGCAGTGAACACAGGGGCGGTACTGAAGCTTTCTTT,TRBV5-1,TRBD1,NA,TRBJ1-1
CASSLSGGTAFF,TGTGCCAGCAGTTTGAGTGGTGGAACAGCTTTCTTT,TRBV27,NA,NA,TRBJ1-1
CASSAGRETETQYF,TGTGCCAGCAGCGCCGGCAGGGAAACGGAGACCCAGTACTTC,TRBV7-9,NA,NA,TRBJ2-5
CASSPPFTDTQYF,TGTGCCAGCAGCCCCCCGTTCACAGATACGCAGTATTTT,TRBV2,NA,NA,TRBJ2-3
CASSAKSGPPSEAFF,TGTGCCAGCAGTGCTAAGTCGGGACCCCCTTCTGAAGCTTTCTTT,TRBV2,NA,NA,TRBJ1-1
CASSDPGGGRSSYEQYF,TGTGCCAGCAGCGACCCCGGGGGAGGGCGAAGCTCCTACGAGCAGTACTTC,TRBV5-4,TRBD2,NA,TRBJ2-7
CSADRGLGYTF,TGCAGTGCGGACAGGGGATTAGGCTACACCTTC,TRBV20-1,TRBD1,few,TRBJ1-2
CASSVARGGYTF,TGTGCCAGCAGCGTAGCTAGGGGTGGCTACACCTTC,TRBV9,NA,NA,TRBJ1-2
CASRQGGSYNSPLHF,TGTGCCAGCAGACAGGGAGGCTCCTATAATTCACCCCTCCACTTT,TRBV28,NA,NA,TRBJ1-6
CASSTTFGLAETQYF,TGTGCCAGCAGCACAACATTCGGGCTAGCGGAGACCCAGTACTTC,TRBV7-3,NA,once,TRBJ2-5
CASSLVEALGTDTQYF,TGTGCCAGCAGCTTAGTGGAGGCACTGGGCACAGATACGCAGTATTTT,TRBV7-8,NA,NA,TRBJ2-3
CASSQGGAVTYQQYF,TGCGCCAGCAGCCAAGGGGGTGCAGTCACCTACCAGCAGTACTTC,TRBV4-3,NA,NA,TRBJ2-7
CASSLAGGPTYEQYF,TGTGCCAGCAGCTTAGCGGGGGGGCCGACCTACGAGCAGTACTTC,TRBV7-2,NA,NA,TRBJ2-7
CASHIGTGFYGYTF,TGTGCCAGTCATATCGGGACAGGCTTCTATGGCTACACCTTC,TRBV5-6,TRBD1,NA,TRBJ1-2
CASREWDEKLFF,TGTGCCAGCCGTGAATGGGATGAAAAACTGTTTTTT,TRBV19,NA,NA,TRBJ1-4
CAISVVRSYETQYF,TGTGCCATCAGTGTAGTCCGATCTTATGAGACCCAGTACTTC,TRBV10-3,NA,NA,TRBJ2-5
CASSLGFIGTGVTNTEAFF,TGCGCCAGCAGCTTGGGTTTTATAGGGACAGGGGTTACCAACACTGAAGCTTTCTTT,TRBV5-1,TRBD1,NA,TRBJ1-1
CASSEVTGGWETQYF,TGTGCCAGCAGTGAAGTAACAGGGGGCTGGGAGACCCAGTACTTC,TRBV6-1,TRBD1,once,TRBJ2-5
CASSLSGLHQPQHF,TGTGCCAGCAGCTTAAGCGGGCTCCATCAGCCCCAGCATTTT,TRBV7-8,NA,NA,TRBJ1-5
CASSYSNREDYGYTF,TGTGCCAGCAGTTACTCAAACAGGGAGGACTATGGCTACACCTTC,TRBV6-5,NA,NA,TRBJ1-2
CASSPGFSGANVLTF,TGTGCCAGCAGCCCAGGGTTTTCAGGGGCCAACGTCCTGACTTTC,TRBV9,NA,NA,TRBJ2-6
CASSLAGGTYEQYF,TGTGCCAGCAGCTTAGCGGGGGGTACCTACGAGCAGTACTTC,TRBV7-6,NA,NA,TRBJ2-7
CASSAETGELFF,TGTGCCAGCAGTGCGGAGACCGGGGAGCTGTTTTTT,TRBV2,NA,few,TRBJ2-2
CASSAGLAGASYEQYF,TGTGCCAGCAGCGCTGGACTAGCGGGGGCATCCTACGAGCAGTACTTC,TRBV7-9,TRBD2,few,TRBJ2-7
CASSLDGQGVGTQYF,TGTGCCAGCAGCTTGGATGGACAGGGGGTAGGCACGCAGTATTTT,TRBV5-4,TRBD1,NA,TRBJ2-3
CASSLGAGRTEAFF,TGTGCCAGCAGCTTAGGGGCAGGGAGGACTGAGGCTTTCTTT,TRBV7-2,NA,NA,TRBJ1-1
CASSWAGGDEQYF,TGTGCCAGCAGCTGGGCAGGGGGCGACGAGCAGTACTTC,TRBV7-2,TRBD1,NA,TRBJ2-7